Presented here are 25 T cell receptor beta chains from one specimen sequenced in a study of T-cell memory formation after mild COVID-19. MiXCR, applied by TCRdb to the 5' RACE reads, yields one record per CDR3 protein. Counted here are around 33,000 distinct CDR3 sequences, roughly 21% occurring once; the ten biggest clones make up less than 2%. Sequenced material: PBMCs or a T cell subset sorted from them (not recorded which). These receptors were taken from an adult who had mild COVID-19 (a few samples of this study predate the infection). Cell type and time point are not known.

This clonotype was detected ten times or more. This chain uses TRBV20-1 with TRBJ1-6; tentative D call: TRBD1 (6 bases). V lost 8 bases to trimming and J lost 6 bases, with 17 bases between them. Germline V gene lookup returns CDR1 DFQATT and CDR2 SNEGSKA (reference sequence). The CDR3 consists of 14 residues. DNA for the CDR3: TGCAGTACGCTAGAGGTCAGGGGTAATTCACCCCTCCACTTT. It yields the protein CSTLEVRGNSPLHF.

This clonotype was seen repeatedly, ten times or more. The V and J genes are TRBV30 and TRBJ2-1; D is possibly TRBD2 (5 bases). The V and J ends lost 4 bases and 4 bases respectively, with 14 bases between them. The CDR3 totals 14 residues. The germline V gene encodes CDR1 GTSNPN and CDR2 SVGIG (reference sequence). DNA for the CDR3: TGTGCCTGGACAAGTTTCCGGGGATACAATGAGCAGTTCTTC. Protein: CAWTSFRGYNEQFF.

This clonotype was counted a single time. The chain has TRBV24-1 and TRBJ1-5; possibly TRBD1 for D (6 bases). Trimming removed 4 bases from V and 2 bases from J, with 14 bases in between. This CDR3 has 16 residues. Germline CDR1 reads KGHDR; CDR2 reads SFDVKD. DNA for the CDR3: TGTGCCACCAGTGACCCCGGCAGGGGAGGCAATCAGCCCCAGCATTTT. Translated: CATSDPGRGGNQPQHF.

This clonotype came up many times. The V call is TRBV24-1, the J call TRBJ2-2; the D is unclear. Germline assignment: CDR1 KGHDR and CDR2 SFDVKD. Trimming left V 3 bases short and J 5 bases short, with 12 bases between. CDR3 length: 15 amino acids. In DNA, the CDR3 is TGTGCCACCAGTGATCCTGCTAGATTAACCGGGGAGCTGTTTTTT. This codes for CATSDPARLTGELFF.

This clonotype was found many times. The V call is TRBV7-3, the J call TRBJ1-4; possible D gene TRBD1, 6 bases. The V gene's germline CDR1 is SGHTA and CDR2 FQGTGA. The CDR3 contains 13 residues. The germline V and J ends were trimmed by 2 bases and 8 bases, with 9 bases remaining between them. CDR3 DNA: TGTGCCAGCAGCTTAGGGGGCGGGGAAAAACTGTTTTTT. Protein: CASSLGGGEKLFF.

In this sample, this clonotype turned up many times. J is TRBJ1-2 and V is TRBV12-3 or TRBV12-4; 9 bases are shared with TRBD1. V shed 0 bases, J shed 4 bases, and the junction held 9 bases outside the gene matches. This CDR3 comprises 17 residues. The CDR3, as DNA: TGTGCCAGCAGTTTAGCGCGGGGATTGACAGGGGGCTATGGCTACACCTTC. Residues: CASSLARGLTGGYGYTF.

This clonotype was seen repeatedly, ten times or more. The J gene is TRBJ2-2, the V gene TRBV5-1; 11 nucleotides align to TRBD1. Unmatched junction bases numbered 5, after V lost 3 bases and J lost 4 bases. CDR1 SGHRS and CDR2 YFSETQ come from the germline V gene. This CDR3 spans 16 amino acids. The CDR3 protein is CASSYLGTGGTGELFF. CDR3 DNA: TGCGCCAGCAGCTACCTCGGGACAGGGGGCACCGGGGAGCTGTTTTTT.

This clonotype was recorded many times. V usage is TRBV6-6 and J usage is TRBJ1-2; 8 nucleotides line up with TRBD1. This CDR3 is built from 15 residues. The J segment lost 0 bases and the V segment lost 6 bases, leaving 6 bases of the junction unmatched. Germline-derived CDR1 and CDR2 are MNHNY and SVGAGI (reference sequence). CDR3 amino acids: CASRPGQGSNYGYTF. The DNA of the CDR3 is TGTGCCAGCAGGCCCGGACAGGGCTCTAACTATGGCTACACCTTC.

This clonotype has a count of ten or more. The chain uses TRBV7-9 and TRBJ2-1; D may be TRBD2 (6 bases). The V end was cut by 4 bases, the J end by 2 bases, with 15 bases between. Germline V lookup: CDR1 SEHNR, CDR2 FQNEAQ (reference sequence). This CDR3 is built from 16 residues. This chain's CDR3 is CASSSLGGTPYNEQFF. The CDR3 region has the DNA TGTGCCAGCAGCTCCTTAGGAGGGACCCCCTACAATGAGCAGTTCTTC.

This clonotype was seen a handful of times. The genes are TRBV6-4 and TRBJ2-2; D perhaps matches TRBD1 (5 bases). The CDR3 loop spans 13 amino acids. The germline gives CDR1 MRHNA, CDR2 SNTAGT. V gave up 4 bases and J gave up 4 bases, with 7 bases separating them. For the CDR3, the DNA is TGTGCCAGCAGTGGACAGTCCACCGGGGAGCTGTTTTTT. Translated, it gives CASSGQSTGELFF.

The table lists this clonotype with many counts. The CDR3 nucleotides read TGCAGTGCTGTCACGGAGCGAGACAACAATGAGCAGTTCTTC. Protein sequence: CSAVTERDNNEQFF. This chain connects TRBV20-1 to TRBJ2-1; D is unclear. This CDR3 has 14 amino acids. Germline loops: CDR1 DFQATT, CDR2 SNEGSKA (reference sequence). V was cut by 5 bases and J by 5 bases, with 16 bases left in between.

The chain employs TRBV18 and TRBJ2-3, with 9 bases matching TRBD1. This CDR3 has 19 amino acids. With 2 bases clipped from V and 0 bases from J, the junction kept 12 bases outside the gene matches. The germline CDR1 and CDR2 sequences are KGHSH and LQKENI. CDR3 in amino acids: CASSPTPGQGTTSTDTQYF. For the CDR3, the DNA is TGTGCCAGCTCACCAACTCCGGGACAGGGAACAACTAGCACAGATACGCAGTATTTT.

This clonotype was counted at least ten times. V gene TRBV6-5 combines with J gene TRBJ1-2; D is perhaps TRBD1 (5 bases). Germline CDR1 MNHEY, CDR2 SVGAGI. The CDR3 contains 13 residues. Trimming removed 5 bases from V and 7 bases from J, with 14 bases in between. The CDR3 coding sequence is TGTGCCAGCAGTACAAACCCGGGGGGTGGCTACACCTTC. The encoded protein is CASSTNPGGGYTF.

This clonotype was seen just once. The CDR3 coding sequence is TGTGCCACCAGCAGGGGGGAAGGTCAACAGGGAGAGGATGGCTACACCTTC. As protein: CATSRGEGQQGEDGYTF. The chain couples TRBV15 to TRBJ1-2; weak D call: TRBD1 (6 bases). Germline loops: CDR1 LNHNV, CDR2 YYDKDF (reference sequence). Trimming removed 3 bases at V and 6 bases at J, with 23 bases between. The CDR3 is made up of 17 amino acids.

Ten or more counts support this clonotype. The genes are TRBV14 and TRBJ2-5; D remains ambiguous. In germline, CDR1 is SGHDN, CDR2 FVKESK. The CDR3 runs to 16 residues. V shed 0 bases and J shed 1 base, with 12 bases lying between them. The CDR3 is CASSQDRGVIQETQYF. CDR3 DNA: TGTGCCAGCAGCCAAGATCGTGGCGTCATCCAAGAGACCCAGTACTTC.

This chain joins TRBV19 and TRBJ1-2, with 12 bases fitting TRBD1. Germline V CDR1 and CDR2: LNHDA, SQIVND (reference sequence). The CDR3 sequence is 12 residues long. V shed 9 bases, J shed 8 bases, and the junction held 4 bases outside the gene matches. The CDR3 region is CASVGQGAGYTF. For the CDR3, the DNA is TGTGCCAGCGTGGGACAGGGGGCAGGCTACACCTTC.

The table lists this clonotype with many counts. This chain links TRBV5-1 with TRBJ2-1; 8 bases are shared with TRBD2. CDR1 is SGHRS and CDR2 is YFSETQ in the germline V gene. CDR3 length equals 15 residues. The V gene end was trimmed by 0 bases and the J gene end by 6 bases; junction bases not matched to a gene: 5. Here the CDR3 reads CASSLALAGLNEQFF. The CDR3 DNA sequence: TGCGCCAGCAGCTTGGCCTTAGCGGGGCTCAATGAGCAGTTCTTC.

This clonotype was counted at least ten times. The chain carries TRBV5-5 and TRBJ2-3; tentatively, D is TRBD2 (5 bases). Trimming removed 2 bases at V and 1 base at J, with 17 bases between. This CDR3 is built from 17 residues. The germline V gene has CDR1 SGHKS and CDR2 YYEKEE (reference sequence). CDR3 loop: CASSFQSGGWGTDTQYF. In DNA form, the CDR3 reads TGTGCCAGCAGCTTTCAATCGGGCGGGTGGGGCACAGATACGCAGTATTTT.

The rearrangement uses TRBV12-3 or TRBV12-4 and TRBJ2-7, with D perhaps TRBD2 (5 bases). This CDR3 is 14 amino acids long. V dropped 1 base and J dropped 6 bases, with 13 bases sitting between them. This CDR3 is CASSLDGSGGEQYF. In nucleotides, the CDR3 is TGTGCCAGCAGTTTAGATGGGAGCGGAGGCGAGCAGTACTTC.

The DNA of the CDR3 is TGTGCCAGCAGTGCCAGGATCCGTTACGAGCAGTACTTC. It codes for CASSARIRYEQYF. The chain links TRBV2 to TRBJ2-7; D remains unclear. Per germline, CDR1 SNHLY and CDR2 FYNNEI. CDR3 length: 13 amino acids. V was cut by 4 bases and J by 4 bases, with 11 bases left in between.

The sample holds many counts of this clonotype. The chain joins TRBV19 to TRBJ1-2, with 7 positions matching TRBD1. The V and J ends lost 8 bases and 3 bases, in that order; junction bases with no gene match: 12. This CDR3 spans 15 amino acids. CDR1 and CDR2 (germline): LNHDA, SQIVND (reference sequence). Written as DNA, the CDR3 is TGTGCCAGTGGGGATGGCAGGGGGATAGACTATGGCTACACCTTC. Translating it yields CASGDGRGIDYGYTF.

The chain employs TRBV13 and TRBJ2-2; D is undetermined. The CDR3 covers 15 residues. Trimming took off 2 bases at V and 5 bases at J, with 12 bases between the two ends. Germline CDR1 reads PRHDT; CDR2 reads FYEKMQ (reference sequence). The CDR3 DNA reads TGTGCCAGCAGCTTAAGGTCCTGGTCGACCGGGGAGCTGTTTTTT. It encodes CASSLRSWSTGELFF.

This clonotype came up many times. The V gene is TRBV5-1, the J gene TRBJ2-2; a possible D gene is TRBD1 (6 bases). CDR3 length: 16 residues. Per germline, CDR1 SGHRS and CDR2 YFSETQ. V was trimmed by 0 bases and J by 4 bases, leaving 13 bases between them. Here the CDR3 reads CASSLGWTESTGELFF. The CDR3 DNA is TGCGCCAGCAGCTTGGGCTGGACAGAATCCACCGGGGAGCTGTTTTTT.

This clonotype was counted many times. The chain uses TRBV5-4 and TRBJ2-2, with D possibly called TRBD1 or TRBD2 (5 bases each). CDR3 length: 16 residues. V gave up 0 bases and J gave up 0 bases, with 9 bases separating them. CDR1 is SGHNT and CDR2 is YYREEE in the germline V gene (reference sequence). The chain's CDR3 is CASSLAQGANTGELFF. CDR3 DNA: TGTGCCAGCAGCTTGGCCCAGGGAGCGAACACCGGGGAGCTGTTTTTT.

For the CDR3, the DNA is TGTGCCAGCAGTTACGCCCAGGGATACACCATATATTTT. Encoded protein: CASSYAQGYTIYF. The rearrangement uses TRBV6-5 and TRBJ1-3; tentative D call: TRBD1 (5 bases). V was cut by 2 bases and J by 8 bases, with 10 bases left in between. The CDR3 covers 13 residues. The germline V gene has CDR1 MNHEY and CDR2 SVGAGI.